A selection of T cell receptor beta chains follows, all from one sample in a study of Ad26.COV2.S vaccination and SARS-CoV-2 variants. Clones were read by immunoSEQ multiplex PCR, and TCRdb kept only the in-frame ones, dropping some. The table includes 500,000 or so clones, roughly 85% detected once. The specimen was peripheral blood, collected in a trial of Ad26.COV2.S vaccine versus placebo. These receptor sequences come from a person between 18 and 59 years old who received the Ad26.COV2.S COVID-19 vaccine or a placebo. Each CDR3 is given with its conserved first and last residue. A D gene is named only where the DNA matches it firmly. Some rows have no size entry. The others give once, few or many, or a class for an expanded clone.

j_gene,d_gene,len,abundance,v_gene,CDR3nt,CDR3aa
TRBJ2-5,TRBD1,15,once,TRBV5-1,TGCGCCAGCAGCTTGGAAGGGACAGGCGGGAAGGCCCAGTACTTC,CASSLEGTGGKAQYF
TRBJ2-5,-,16,-,TRBV30,TGTGCCTGGAGCCCTATACGATCGGGTGGGTTAGAGACCCAGTACTTC,CAWSPIRSGGLETQYF
TRBJ2-2,TRBD1,15,-,TRBV24-1,TGTGCCACCAGCCCGACAGGGGGCGCCGCCGGGGAGCTGTTTTTT,CATSPTGGAAGELFF
TRBJ1-5,-,16,-,TRBV6-6,TGTGCCAGCAGCCCCTCCCGACAGCCTAGCAATCAGCCCCAGCATTTT,CASSPSRQPSNQPQHF
TRBJ1-1,-,14,-,TRBV7-3,TGTGCCAGCAGTCGAGATGGGGTGAACACTGAAGCTTTCTTT,CASSRDGVNTEAFF
TRBJ2-7,-,14,-,TRBV5-1,TGCGCCAGCAGCAGGGACATCTACTCCTACGACGGATACTTC,CASSRDIYSYDGYF
TRBJ1-6,TRBD1,13,once,TRBV19,TGTGCCAGTAGGGACAGGGGTGGTTCACCCCTCCACTTT,CASRDRGGSPLHF
TRBJ2-7,-,15,-,TRBV5-1,TGCGCCAGCAGCTTGGCCGTGGGCCCCGGGGGAGAGCAGTACTTC,CASSLAVGPGGEQYF
TRBJ2-1,TRBD1,15,-,TRBV11-2,TGTGCCAGCAGCTTAGAGACAGGGTTCTACAATGAGCAGTTCTTC,CASSLETGFYNEQFF
TRBJ2-3,-,13,-,TRBV9,TGTGCCAGCAGCGTAGGTGGCACAGATACGCAGTATTTT,CASSVGGTDTQYF
TRBJ1-1,-,13,-,TRBV6-5,TGTGCCAGCAGCGGCCGGTTGATGACTGAAGCTTTCTTT,CASSGRLMTEAFF
TRBJ2-7,-,19,-,TRBV9,TGTGCCAGCAGCGCCCGAGTGGGGGGTATCGGGCAGGACTCCTACGAGCAGTACTTC,CASSARVGGIGQDSYEQYF
TRBJ2-5,-,15,-,TRBV7-2,TGTGCCAGCAGCTTAGGCGGCGGACCTCAAGAGACCCAGTACTTC,CASSLGGGPQETQYF
TRBJ2-7,-,14,-,TRBV7-8,TGTGCCAGCAGCTTACTAGCGAACGCCTACGAGCAGTACTTC,CASSLLANAYEQYF
TRBJ2-1,-,13,-,TRBV18,TGTGCCAGCTCACCACTAGGCCGCGATGAGCAGTTCTTC,CASSPLGRDEQFF
TRBJ1-4,-,16,-,TRBV11-2,TGTGCCAGCAGCCCTATACAGGGTGCAACTAATGAAAAACTGTTTTTT,CASSPIQGATNEKLFF